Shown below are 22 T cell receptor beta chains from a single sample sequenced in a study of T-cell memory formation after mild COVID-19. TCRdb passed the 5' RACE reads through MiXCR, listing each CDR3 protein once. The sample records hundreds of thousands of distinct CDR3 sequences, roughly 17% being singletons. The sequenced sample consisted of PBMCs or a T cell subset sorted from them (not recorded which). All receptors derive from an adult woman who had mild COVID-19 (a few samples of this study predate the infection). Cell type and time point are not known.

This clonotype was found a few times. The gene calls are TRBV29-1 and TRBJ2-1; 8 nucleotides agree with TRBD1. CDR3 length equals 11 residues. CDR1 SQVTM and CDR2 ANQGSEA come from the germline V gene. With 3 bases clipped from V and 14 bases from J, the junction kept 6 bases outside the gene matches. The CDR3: CSVDSTGVKFF. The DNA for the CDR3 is TGCAGCGTTGATTCGACAGGGGTTAAGTTCTTC.

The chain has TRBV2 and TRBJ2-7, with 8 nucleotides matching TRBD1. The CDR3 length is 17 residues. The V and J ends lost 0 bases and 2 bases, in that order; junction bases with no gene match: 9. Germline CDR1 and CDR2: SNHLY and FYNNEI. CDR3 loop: CASSEAGLSDRAYEQYF. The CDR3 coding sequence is TGTGCCAGCAGTGAAGCAGGTTTATCGGACAGGGCCTACGAGCAGTACTTC.

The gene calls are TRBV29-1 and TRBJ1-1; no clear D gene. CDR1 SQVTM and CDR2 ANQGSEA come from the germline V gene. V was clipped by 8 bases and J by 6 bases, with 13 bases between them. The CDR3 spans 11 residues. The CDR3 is CSSGFGPEAFF. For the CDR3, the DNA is TGCAGCTCAGGATTTGGACCTGAAGCTTTCTTT.

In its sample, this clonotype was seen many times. As DNA, the CDR3 is TGTGCCAGCAGCTTTGGGAGAACGGGCAATGAGCAGTTCTTC. It specifies CASSFGRTGNEQFF. This chain uses TRBV7-2 with TRBJ2-1; tentative D call: TRBD2 (5 bases). V lost 3 bases and J 6 bases, leaving 12 bases between the germline ends. The germline V gene has CDR1 SGHTA and CDR2 FQGNSA. There are 14 residues in the CDR3.

This chain's CDR3 is CASSLRPGSQETQYF. In DNA, the CDR3 is TGTGCCAGCAGCCTTAGGCCTGGCTCCCAAGAGACCCAGTACTTC. The chain couples TRBV11-2 to TRBJ2-5; the D is unclear. The CDR3 totals 15 residues. V gave up 5 bases and J gave up 1 base, with 14 bases separating them. Germline V lookup: CDR1 SGHAT, CDR2 FQNNGV.

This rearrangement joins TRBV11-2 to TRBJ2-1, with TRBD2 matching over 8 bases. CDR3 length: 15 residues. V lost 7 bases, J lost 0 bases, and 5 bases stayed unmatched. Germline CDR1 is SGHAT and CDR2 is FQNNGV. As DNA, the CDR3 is TGTGCCAGCATCGGAGCGGGGGCCTCCTACAATGAGCAGTTCTTC. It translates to CASIGAGASYNEQFF.

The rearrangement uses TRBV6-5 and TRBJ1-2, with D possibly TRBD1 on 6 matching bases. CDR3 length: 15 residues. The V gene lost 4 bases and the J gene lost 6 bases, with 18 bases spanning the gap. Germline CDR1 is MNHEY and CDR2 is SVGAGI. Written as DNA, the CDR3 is TGTGCCAGCAGTTCCCTGGCGGGCAGGGGCCATGGCTACACCTTC. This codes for CASSSLAGRGHGYTF.

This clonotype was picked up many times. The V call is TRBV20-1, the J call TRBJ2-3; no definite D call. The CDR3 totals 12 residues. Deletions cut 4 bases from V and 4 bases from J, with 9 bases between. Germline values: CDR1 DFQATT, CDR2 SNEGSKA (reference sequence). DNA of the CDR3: TGCAGTGCTAAGCCCCCAGCAGATACGCAGTATTTT. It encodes CSAKPPADTQYF.

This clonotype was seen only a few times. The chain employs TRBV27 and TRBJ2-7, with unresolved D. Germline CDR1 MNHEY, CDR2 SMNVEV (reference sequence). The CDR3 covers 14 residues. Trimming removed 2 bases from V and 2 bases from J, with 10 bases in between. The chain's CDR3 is CASSLRSRPYEQYF. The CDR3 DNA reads TGTGCCAGCAGTTTAAGGTCCAGACCCTACGAGCAGTACTTC.

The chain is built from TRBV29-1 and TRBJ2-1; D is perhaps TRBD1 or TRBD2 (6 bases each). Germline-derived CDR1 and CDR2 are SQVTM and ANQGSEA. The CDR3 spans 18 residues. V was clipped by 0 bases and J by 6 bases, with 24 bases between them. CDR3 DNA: TGCAGCGTTGAAGATTGGAAGGGGGGCCTACTAAACAGCAATGAGCAGTTCTTC. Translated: CSVEDWKGGLLNSNEQFF.

CDR3 DNA: TGTGCCAGCAGCCTAAGACAGTACAATGAGCAGTTCTTC. This sequence encodes CASSLRQYNEQFF. The chain employs TRBV7-2 and TRBJ2-1, with D perhaps matching TRBD1 (5 bases). CDR1 is SGHTA, CDR2 FQGNSA, per germline. With 5 bases removed from V and 4 bases from J, the gap between germline ends came to 9 bases. The CDR3 is 13 residues long.

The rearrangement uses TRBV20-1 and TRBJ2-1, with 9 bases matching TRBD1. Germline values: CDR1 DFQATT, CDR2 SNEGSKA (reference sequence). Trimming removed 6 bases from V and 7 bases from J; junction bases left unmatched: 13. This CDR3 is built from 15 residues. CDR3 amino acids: CSAGTGTGYRNEQFF. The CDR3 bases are TGCAGTGCAGGCACCGGGACAGGGTATAGGAATGAGCAGTTCTTC.

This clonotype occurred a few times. The CDR3 region has the DNA TGCAGCGTTGAGGGGGAAACCTACGAGCAGTACTTC. Translation: CSVEGETYEQYF. This sequence joins TRBV29-1 and TRBJ2-7, with D tentatively TRBD1 or TRBD2 (5 bases each). This CDR3 has 12 amino acids. V was cut by 3 bases and J by 2 bases, with 8 bases left in between. CDR1 SQVTM and CDR2 ANQGSEA come from the germline V gene.

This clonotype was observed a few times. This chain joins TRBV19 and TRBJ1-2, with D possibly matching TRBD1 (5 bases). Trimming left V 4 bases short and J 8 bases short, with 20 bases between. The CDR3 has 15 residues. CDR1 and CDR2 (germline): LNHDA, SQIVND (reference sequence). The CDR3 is CASSNEGIGLGGYTF. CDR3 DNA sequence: TGTGCCAGTAGTAATGAGGGGATCGGGCTAGGCGGCTACACCTTC.

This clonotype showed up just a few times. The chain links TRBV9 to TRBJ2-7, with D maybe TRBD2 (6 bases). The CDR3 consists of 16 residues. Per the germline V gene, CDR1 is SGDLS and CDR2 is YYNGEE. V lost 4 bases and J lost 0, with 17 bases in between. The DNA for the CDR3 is TGTGCCAGCAGCCACAGAAGGGACGGGGGCTCCTACGAGCAGTACTTC. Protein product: CASSHRRDGGSYEQYF.

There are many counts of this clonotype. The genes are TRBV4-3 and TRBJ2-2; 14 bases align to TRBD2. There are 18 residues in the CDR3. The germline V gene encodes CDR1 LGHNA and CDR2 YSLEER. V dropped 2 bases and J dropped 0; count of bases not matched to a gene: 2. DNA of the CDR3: TGCGCCAGCAGCCAACCGGGACTAGCGGGGGCGAACACCGGGGAGCTGTTTTTT. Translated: CASSQPGLAGANTGELFF.

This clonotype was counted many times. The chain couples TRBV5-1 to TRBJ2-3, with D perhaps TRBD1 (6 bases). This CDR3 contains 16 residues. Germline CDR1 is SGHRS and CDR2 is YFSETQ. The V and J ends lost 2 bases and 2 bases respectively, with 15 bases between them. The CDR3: CASSLGGPQLTDTQYF. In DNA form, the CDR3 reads TGCGCCAGCAGCTTAGGGGGACCTCAACTCACAGATACGCAGTATTTT.

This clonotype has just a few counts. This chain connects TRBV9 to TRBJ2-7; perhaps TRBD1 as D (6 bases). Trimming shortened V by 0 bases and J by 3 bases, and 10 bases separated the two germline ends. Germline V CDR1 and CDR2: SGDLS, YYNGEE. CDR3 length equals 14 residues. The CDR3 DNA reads TGTGCCAGCAGCGTAGGTACAGGGAACTACGAGCAGTACTTC. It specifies CASSVGTGNYEQYF.

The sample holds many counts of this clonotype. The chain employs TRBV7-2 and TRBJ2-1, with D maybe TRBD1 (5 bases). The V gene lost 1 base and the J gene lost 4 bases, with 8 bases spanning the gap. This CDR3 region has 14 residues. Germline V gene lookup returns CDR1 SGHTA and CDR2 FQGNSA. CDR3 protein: CASSLERGYNEQFF. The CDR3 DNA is TGTGCCAGCAGCTTAGAAAGGGGTTACAATGAGCAGTTCTTC.

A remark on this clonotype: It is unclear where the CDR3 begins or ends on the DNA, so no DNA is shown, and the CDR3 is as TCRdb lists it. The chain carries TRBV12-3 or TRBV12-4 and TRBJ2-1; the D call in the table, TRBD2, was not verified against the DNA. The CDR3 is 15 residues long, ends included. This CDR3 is CASSWGFGTSGGKFF.

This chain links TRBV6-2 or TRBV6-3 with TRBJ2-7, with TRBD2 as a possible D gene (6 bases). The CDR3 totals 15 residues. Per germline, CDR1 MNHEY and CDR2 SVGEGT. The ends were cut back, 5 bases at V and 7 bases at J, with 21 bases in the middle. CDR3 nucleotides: TGTGCCAGCAGTACCCACTTGGTGGTGGCGGGGGAGCAGTACTTC. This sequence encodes CASSTHLVVAGEQYF.

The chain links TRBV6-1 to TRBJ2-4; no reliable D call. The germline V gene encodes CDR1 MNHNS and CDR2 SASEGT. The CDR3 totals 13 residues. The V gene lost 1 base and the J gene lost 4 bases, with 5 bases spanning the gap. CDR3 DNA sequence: TGTGCCAGCAGTGAAGAAGGGAAAAACATTCAGTACTTC. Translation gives CASSEEGKNIQYF.